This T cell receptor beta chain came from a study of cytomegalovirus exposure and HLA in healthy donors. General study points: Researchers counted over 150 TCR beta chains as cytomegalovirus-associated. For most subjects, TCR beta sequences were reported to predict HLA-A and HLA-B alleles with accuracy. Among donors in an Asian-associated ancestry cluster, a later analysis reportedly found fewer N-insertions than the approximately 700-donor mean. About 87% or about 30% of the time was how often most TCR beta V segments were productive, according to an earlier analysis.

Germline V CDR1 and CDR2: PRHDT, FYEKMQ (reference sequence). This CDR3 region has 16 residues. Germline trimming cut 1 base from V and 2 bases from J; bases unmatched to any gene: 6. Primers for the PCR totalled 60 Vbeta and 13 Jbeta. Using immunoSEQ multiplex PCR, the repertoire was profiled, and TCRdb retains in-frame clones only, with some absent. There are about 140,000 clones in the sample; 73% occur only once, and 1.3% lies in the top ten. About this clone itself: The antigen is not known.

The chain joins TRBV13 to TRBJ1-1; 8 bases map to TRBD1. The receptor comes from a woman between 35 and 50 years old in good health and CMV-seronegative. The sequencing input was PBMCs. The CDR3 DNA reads TGTGCCAGCAGCTTAGAAGGACAGGGCGCCAACACTGAAGCTTTCTTT. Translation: CASSLEGQGANTEAFF. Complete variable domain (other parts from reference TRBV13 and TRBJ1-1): AAGVIQSPRHLIKEKRETATLKCYPIPRHDTVYWYQQGPGQDPQFLISFYEKMQSDKGSIPDRFSAQQFSDYHSELNMSSLELGDSALYFCASSLEGQGANTEAFFGQGTRLTVV.